A single T cell receptor (beta chain) is shown here with its context. The same CDR3 is also encoded by other DNA sequences in this sample. Described treatment: some 20 received Ad26.COV2.S at low or high dose, single or two shots; about 5 received placebo; per-sample allocation not given. The study sampled participants on day 63 after the first vaccine or placebo injection. Boston hosted the donor, who was an adult aged 18-55 years. Method: immunoSEQ multiplex PCR; TCRdb's copy keeps in-frame clones and lacks some. Counted here are about 480,000 clones, around nine tenths occurring once; the ten biggest clones make up roughly 13%. The sample is drawn from a study of Ad26.COV2.S vaccination and SARS-CoV-2 variants. Across the whole study: Once or twice, 56 days apart, Ad26.COV2.S was delivered intramuscularly.

Source: peripheral blood, taken in a trial of Ad26.COV2.S vaccine versus placebo. The clonotype comes from a person aged 18 to 59 who received the Ad26.COV2.S COVID-19 vaccine or a placebo.

CDR3 nucleotide sequence: TGTGCCAGCAGTGTGAGCACAGATACGCAGTATTTT. It translates to CASSVSTDTQYF. V gene TRBV7-9 combines with J gene TRBJ2-3; no reliable D call. The CDR3 runs to 12 residues. V was cut by 6 bases and J by 0 bases, with 4 bases left in between. The germline CDR1 and CDR2 sequences are SEHNR and FQNEAQ (reference sequence).